Below, one TCR beta chain is given with its context. This entry is derived from a study of T cells in Graves' hyperthyroidism and ophthalmopathy. Germline-derived CDR1 and CDR2 are MGHRA and YSYEKL. The junction had 5 bases not matched to a gene; V was cut back by 6 bases and J by 4 bases. CDR3 size: 14 residues. The TCR beta CDR3 regions underwent amplification using RNA transcripts as the source. HTBI primers were employed in a first-round RT-PCR of the TCR CDR3. TCRdb re-derived calls from the multiplex PCR reads in MiXCR, one entry per CDR3 protein. The sample consists of some 350,000 distinct CDR3 sequences, approximately 13% of them appearing once.

The J gene is TRBJ1-4, the V gene TRBV4-1; TRBD1 aligns across 7 bases. The source of this sequence is a woman aged 35 to 49 with Graves' ophthalmopathy. Sequencing was performed on blood. The CDR3 sequence: CASRQTGLNEKLFF. CDR3 nucleotides: TGCGCCAGCAGGCAGACAGGGCTTAATGAAAAACTGTTTTTT.